The present TCR beta chain was sequenced within a study of cytomegalovirus exposure and HLA in healthy donors. Study-level background: The approximately 110 validation repertoires used a platform that matched the one used for the 550 to 800 first-cohort repertoires, as a later analysis reported.

Findings and limits, study-wide: The dataset shows that most TCR sequences were rare, while some public TCRs occurred in many donors. The listing of 150 or so TCR beta chains classed them as cytomegalovirus-associated. One later analysis, an examination of the 100 to 150 validation repertoires, found that first-cohort TCR clusters tended to co-occur in them.

Using immunoSEQ multiplex PCR, the repertoire was profiled, and TCRdb retains in-frame clones only, with some absent. This sample has over 150,000 clones; 91% occur once, and the top ten carry about 3%. This clone came up a few times. Its antigen is currently unknown. J gave up 7 bases and V 7 bases, and 7 bases lay outside the gene matches. This CDR3 is 13 amino acids long. CDR1 and CDR2 (germline): MNHEY, SMNVEV (reference sequence). Sequenced input: PBMCs. This chain connects TRBV27 to TRBJ1-2; 9 positions agree with TRBD1. The clonotype comes from a young woman in good health and CMV-seropositive. The CDR3 sequence: CASTTGGAGGYTF. The CDR3 nucleotides read TGTGCCAGCACTACAGGGGGCGCAGGTGGCTACACCTTC.